This TCR beta chain is drawn from a study of T cell changes during pregnancy in multiple sclerosis. The CDR3 consists of 14 residues. From germline, CDR1 is SGHAT and CDR2 FQNNGV. Trimming stripped 5 bases from V and 3 bases from J, with 14 bases between. The repertoire was sequenced with immunoSEQ multiplex PCR; TCRdb's copy has only in-frame clones and lacks some. Of about 45,000 clones in the sample, less than 90% were seen once. Specimen: CD4+ T cells from peripheral blood mononuclear cells, collected in the first trimester of pregnancy. The receptor comes from a female donor with multiple sclerosis, enrolled in a pregnancy study. The chain joins TRBV11-2 to TRBJ2-7, with a possible D match to TRBD1 (6 bases). CDR3 residues: CASSRVVGGYEQYF. Written as DNA, the CDR3 is TGTGCCAGCAGCCGTGTGGTAGGGGGCTACGAGCAGTACTTC.